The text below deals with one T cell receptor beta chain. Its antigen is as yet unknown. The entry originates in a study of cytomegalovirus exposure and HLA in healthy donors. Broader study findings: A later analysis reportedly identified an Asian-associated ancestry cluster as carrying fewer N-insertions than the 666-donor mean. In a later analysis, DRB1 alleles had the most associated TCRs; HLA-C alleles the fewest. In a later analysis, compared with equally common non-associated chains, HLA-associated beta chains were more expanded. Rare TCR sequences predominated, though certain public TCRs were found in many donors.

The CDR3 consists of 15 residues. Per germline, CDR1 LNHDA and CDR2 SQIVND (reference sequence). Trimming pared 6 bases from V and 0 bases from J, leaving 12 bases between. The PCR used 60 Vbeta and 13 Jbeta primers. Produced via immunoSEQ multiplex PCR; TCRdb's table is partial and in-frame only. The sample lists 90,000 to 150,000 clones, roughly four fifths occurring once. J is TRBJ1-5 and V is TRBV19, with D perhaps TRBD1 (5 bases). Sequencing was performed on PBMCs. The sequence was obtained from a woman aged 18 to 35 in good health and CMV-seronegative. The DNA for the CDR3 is TGTGCCAGTAGGGGACGGAGGGATAGCAATCAGCCCCAGCATTTT. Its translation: CASRGRRDSNQPQHF.